These 9 T cell receptor beta chains came from one sample sequenced in a study of cytomegalovirus exposure and HLA in healthy donors. The primer mix had 60 Vbeta and 13 Jbeta primers. Some clones are missing from TCRdb's copy, which holds only in-frame ones; the method was immunoSEQ multiplex PCR. The sample has 150,000 to 170,000 clones; around 81% are singletons. Sequencing input: PBMCs. All receptors come from a middle-aged woman in good health and CMV-seropositive.

This rearrangement joins TRBV5-6 to TRBJ2-3, with D possibly being TRBD2 (5 bases). Germline V gene sequence: CDR1 SGHDT, CDR2 YYEEEE. The CDR3 runs 13 residues. V was shortened by 0 bases and J by 8 bases, with 10 bases between the two germline ends. CDR3 bases: TGTGCCAGCAGCTTGGTAGGCAGCGGTACGCAGTATTTT. This codes for CASSLVGSGTQYF.

This clone was recorded a few times. The chain combines TRBV5-1 with TRBJ2-7; weak D call: TRBD2 (5 bases). This CDR3 spans 15 amino acids. Germline values: CDR1 SGHRS, CDR2 YFSETQ. Trimming took 0 bases from V and 6 from J, leaving 16 bases between them. This CDR3 reads CASSLGRDPLSEQYF. The CDR3 bases are TGCGCCAGCAGCTTGGGCCGGGATCCATTAAGCGAGCAGTACTTC.

The rearrangement joins TRBV19 to TRBJ2-1; TRBD2 matches at 9 bases. After removal of 5 bases from V and 6 bases from J, the junction contained 8 bases not matched to a gene. In germline, CDR1 is LNHDA, CDR2 SQIVND (reference sequence). This CDR3 region has 15 residues. CDR3 in amino acids: CASSFLAGDINEQFF. The CDR3 DNA is TGTGCCAGTAGTTTCTTAGCGGGAGACATCAATGAGCAGTTCTTC.

The rearrangement uses TRBV7-9 and TRBJ2-5; the match to TRBD2 covers 9 bases. The V gene end was trimmed by 6 bases and the J gene end by 2 bases; junction bases not matched to a gene: 13. In germline, CDR1 is SEHNR, CDR2 FQNEAQ (reference sequence). The CDR3 consists of 17 residues. This chain's CDR3 is CASSSLGLAGIQETQYF. Here the CDR3 DNA reads TGTGCCAGCAGTTCACTCGGGCTAGCGGGAATACAAGAGACCCAGTACTTC.

The V gene is TRBV29-1, the J gene TRBJ1-1; 8 bases line up with TRBD1. After removal of 5 bases from V and 8 bases from J, the junction contained 4 bases not matched to a gene. There are 11 residues in the CDR3. Germline V CDR1 and CDR2: SQVTM, ANQGSEA. CDR3 sequence reads: CSVIGQGEAFF. The CDR3 DNA sequence: TGCAGCGTTATTGGACAGGGAGAAGCTTTCTTT.

This clone has a handful of counts. Other nucleotide sequences in the sample specify the same CDR3. This chain uses TRBV11-2 with TRBJ1-3; 7 bases match TRBD1. Germline CDR1 and CDR2: SGHAT and FQNNGV. V lost 1 base, J lost 8 bases, and 8 bases stayed unmatched. This CDR3 has 15 amino acids. CDR3 coding DNA: TGTGCCAGCAGCTTAGCCCCCAGGGGGAGATACACCATATATTTT. Protein sequence: CASSLAPRGRYTIYF.

CDR3 amino acids: CASSLDGTENTEAFF. The CDR3 nucleotides read TGTGCCAGCAGCTTGGACGGGACAGAGAACACTGAAGCTTTCTTT. The J gene is TRBJ1-1, the V gene TRBV5-6; 7 positions agree with TRBD1. Trimming took 0 bases from V and 1 from J; bases not matched to a gene: 3. The CDR3 contains 15 residues. Germline assignment: CDR1 SGHDT and CDR2 YYEEEE.

The chain joins TRBV5-1 to TRBJ2-7; 7 nucleotides align to TRBD1. The CDR3 is 15 residues long. Germline CDR1 SGHRS, CDR2 YFSETQ. J lost 2 bases, V lost 5 bases, and 10 bases had no gene match. DNA for the CDR3: TGCGCCAGCAGGTTTTGGGACAGTTTAGCCTACGAGCAGTACTTC. This codes for CASRFWDSLAYEQYF. The variable domain in full, with the rest retrieved from reference TRBV5-1 and TRBJ2-7, is KAGVTQTPRYLIKTRGQQVTLSCSPISGHRSVSWYQQTPGQGLQFLFEYFSETQRNKGNFPGRFSGRQFSNSRSEMNVSTLELGDSALYLCASRFWDSLAYEQYFGPGTRLTVT.

V and J are TRBV7-6 and TRBJ2-7, with TRBD2 identical over 11 bases. The germline gives CDR1 SGHVS, CDR2 FNYEAQ. This CDR3 spans 15 amino acids. The J segment lost 1 base and the V segment lost 6 bases, leaving 5 bases of the junction unmatched. CDR3 sequence (DNA): TGTGCCAGCAGTCAGACTAGCGGGGAATCCTACGAGCAGTACTTC. Its protein product is CASSQTSGESYEQYF. The whole variable domain, filled in from reference TRBV7-6 and TRBJ2-7, reads GAGVSQSPRYKVTKRGQDVALRCDPISGHVSLYWYRQALGQGPEFLTYFNYEAQQDKSGLPNDRFSAERPEGSISTLTIQRTEQRDSAMYRCASSQTSGESYEQYFGPGTRLTVT.